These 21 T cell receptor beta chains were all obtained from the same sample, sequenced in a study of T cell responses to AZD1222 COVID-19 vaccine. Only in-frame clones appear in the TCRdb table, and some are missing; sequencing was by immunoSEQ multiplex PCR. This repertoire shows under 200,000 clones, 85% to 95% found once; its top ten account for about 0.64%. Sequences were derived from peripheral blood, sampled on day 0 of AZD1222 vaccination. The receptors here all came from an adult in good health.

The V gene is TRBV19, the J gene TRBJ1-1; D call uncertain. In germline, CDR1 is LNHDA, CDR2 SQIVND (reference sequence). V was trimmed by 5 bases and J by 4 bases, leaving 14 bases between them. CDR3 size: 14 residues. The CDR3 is CASSPIWGGTEAFF. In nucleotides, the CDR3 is TGTGCCAGTAGTCCAATCTGGGGTGGCACTGAAGCTTTCTTT.

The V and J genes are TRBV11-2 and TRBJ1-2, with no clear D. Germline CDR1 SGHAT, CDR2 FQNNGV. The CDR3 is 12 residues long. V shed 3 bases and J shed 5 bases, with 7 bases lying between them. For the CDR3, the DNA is TGTGCCAGCAGCTTTCCGCGGTATGGCTACACCTTC. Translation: CASSFPRYGYTF.

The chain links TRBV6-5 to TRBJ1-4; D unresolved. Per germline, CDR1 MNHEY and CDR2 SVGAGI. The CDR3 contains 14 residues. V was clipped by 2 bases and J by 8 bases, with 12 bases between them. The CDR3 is CASSYDVPREKLFF. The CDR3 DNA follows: TGTGCCAGCAGTTACGACGTTCCTCGGGAAAAACTGTTTTTT.

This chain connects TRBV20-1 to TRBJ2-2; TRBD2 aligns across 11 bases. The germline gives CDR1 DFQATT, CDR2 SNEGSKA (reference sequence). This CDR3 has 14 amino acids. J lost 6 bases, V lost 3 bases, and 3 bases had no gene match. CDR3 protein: CSASSGREAGELFF. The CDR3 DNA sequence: TGCAGTGCTAGTAGCGGGAGGGAGGCCGGGGAGCTGTTTTTT.

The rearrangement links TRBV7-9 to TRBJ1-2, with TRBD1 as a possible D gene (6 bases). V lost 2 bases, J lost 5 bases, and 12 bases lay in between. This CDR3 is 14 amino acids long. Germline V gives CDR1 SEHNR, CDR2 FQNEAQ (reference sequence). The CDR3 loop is CASSLPGALYGYTF. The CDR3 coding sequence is TGTGCCAGCAGCTTACCAGGGGCCCTTTATGGCTACACCTTC.

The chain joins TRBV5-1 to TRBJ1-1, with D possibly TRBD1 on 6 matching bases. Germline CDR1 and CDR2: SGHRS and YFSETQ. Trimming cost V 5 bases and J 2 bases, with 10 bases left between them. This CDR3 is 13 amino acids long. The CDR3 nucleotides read TGCGCCAGCAGTTCAGGGGCCAACACTGAAGCTTTCTTT. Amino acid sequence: CASSSGANTEAFF.

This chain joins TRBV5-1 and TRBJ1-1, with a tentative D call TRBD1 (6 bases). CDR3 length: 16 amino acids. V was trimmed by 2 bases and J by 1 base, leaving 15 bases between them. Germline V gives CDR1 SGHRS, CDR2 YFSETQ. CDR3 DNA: TGCGCCAGCAGCTTAATGTTTACAGGGCAGAACACTGAAGCTTTCTTT. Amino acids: CASSLMFTGQNTEAFF. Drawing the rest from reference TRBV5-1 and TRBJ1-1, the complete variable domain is KAGVTQTPRYLIKTRGQQVTLSCSPISGHRSVSWYQQTPGQGLQFLFEYFSETQRNKGNFPGRFSGRQFSNSRSEMNVSTLELGDSALYLCASSLMFTGQNTEAFFGQGTRLTVV.

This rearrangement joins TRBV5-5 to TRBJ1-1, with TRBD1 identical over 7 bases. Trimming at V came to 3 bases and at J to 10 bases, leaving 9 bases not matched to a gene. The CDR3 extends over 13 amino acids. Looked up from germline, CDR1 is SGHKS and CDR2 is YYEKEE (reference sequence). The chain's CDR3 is CASSSPDRSGAFF. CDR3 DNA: TGTGCCAGCAGCTCTCCGGACAGGTCGGGAGCTTTCTTT.

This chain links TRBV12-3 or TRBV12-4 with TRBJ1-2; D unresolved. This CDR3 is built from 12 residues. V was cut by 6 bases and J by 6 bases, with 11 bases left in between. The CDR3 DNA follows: TGTGCCAGCAGCGGATTAGCCGATGGCTACACCTTC. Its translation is CASSGLADGYTF.

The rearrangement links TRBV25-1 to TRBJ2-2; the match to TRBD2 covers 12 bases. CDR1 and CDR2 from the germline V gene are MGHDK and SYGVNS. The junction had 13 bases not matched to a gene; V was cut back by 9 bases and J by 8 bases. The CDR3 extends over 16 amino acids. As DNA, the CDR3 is TGTGCCAGTGGACCACGGCTAGCGGGAGGGCCTGGGGAGCTGTTTTTT. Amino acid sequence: CASGPRLAGGPGELFF.

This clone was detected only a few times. CDR3 in DNA: TGTGCCAGTACAACAACCGGACAGTCTAACACTGAAGCTTTCTTT. It specifies CASTTTGQSNTEAFF. This rearrangement joins TRBV19 to TRBJ1-1; perhaps TRBD1 as D (6 bases). The length of the CDR3 is 15 residues. Germline assignment: CDR1 LNHDA and CDR2 SQIVND (reference sequence). Deletions cut 7 bases from V and 2 bases from J, with 17 bases between.

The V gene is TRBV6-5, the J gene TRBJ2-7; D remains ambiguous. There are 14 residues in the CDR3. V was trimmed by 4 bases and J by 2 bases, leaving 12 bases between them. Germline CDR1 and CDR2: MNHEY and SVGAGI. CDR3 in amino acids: CASSWSRDTYEQYF. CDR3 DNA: TGTGCCAGCAGTTGGTCCCGAGACACCTACGAGCAGTACTTC.

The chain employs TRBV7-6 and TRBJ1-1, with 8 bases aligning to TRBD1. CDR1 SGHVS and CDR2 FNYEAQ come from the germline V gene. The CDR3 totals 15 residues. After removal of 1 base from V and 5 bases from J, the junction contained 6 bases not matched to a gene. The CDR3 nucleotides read TGTGCCAGCAGCTTAGTTTTAACAGGGGGAACTGAAGCTTTCTTT. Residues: CASSLVLTGGTEAFF.

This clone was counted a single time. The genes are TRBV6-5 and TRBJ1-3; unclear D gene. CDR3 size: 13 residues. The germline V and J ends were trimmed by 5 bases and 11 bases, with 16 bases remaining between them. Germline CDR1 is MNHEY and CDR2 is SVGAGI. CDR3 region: CASSPLSLGAIYF. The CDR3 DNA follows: TGTGCCAGCAGTCCGCTCTCGCTCGGTGCCATATATTTT.

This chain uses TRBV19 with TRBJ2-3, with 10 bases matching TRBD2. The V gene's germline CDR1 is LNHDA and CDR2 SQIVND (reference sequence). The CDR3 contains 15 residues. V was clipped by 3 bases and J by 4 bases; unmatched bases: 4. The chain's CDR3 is CASSITSGEADTQYF. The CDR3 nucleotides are TGTGCCAGTAGTATCACTAGCGGGGAGGCAGATACGCAGTATTTT.

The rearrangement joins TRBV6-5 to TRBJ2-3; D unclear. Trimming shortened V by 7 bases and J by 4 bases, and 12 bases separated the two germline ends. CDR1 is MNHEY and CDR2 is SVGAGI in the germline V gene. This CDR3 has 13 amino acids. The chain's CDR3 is CASTRSGSDTQYF. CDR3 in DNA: TGTGCCAGCACCCGTTCGGGTTCAGATACGCAGTATTTT.

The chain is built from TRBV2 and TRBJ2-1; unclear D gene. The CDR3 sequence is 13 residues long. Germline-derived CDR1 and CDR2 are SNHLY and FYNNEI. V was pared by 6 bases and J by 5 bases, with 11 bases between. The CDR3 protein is CASRVTLDNEQFF. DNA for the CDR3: TGTGCCAGCAGGGTTACCCTTGACAATGAGCAGTTCTTC.

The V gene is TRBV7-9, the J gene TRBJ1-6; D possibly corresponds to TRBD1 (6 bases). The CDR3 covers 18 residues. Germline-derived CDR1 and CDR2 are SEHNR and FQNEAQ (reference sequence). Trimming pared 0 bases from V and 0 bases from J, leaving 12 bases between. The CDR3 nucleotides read TGTGCCAGCAGCTTAGCCGCCCAGGGGAGCTCCTATAATTCACCCCTCCACTTT. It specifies CASSLAAQGSSYNSPLHF.

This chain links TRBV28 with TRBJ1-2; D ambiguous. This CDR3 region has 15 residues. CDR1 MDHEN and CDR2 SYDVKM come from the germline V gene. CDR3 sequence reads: CASRQARVPRYGYTF. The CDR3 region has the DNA TGTGCATCGCGGCAGGCCCGGGTCCCACGCTATGGCTACACCTTC.

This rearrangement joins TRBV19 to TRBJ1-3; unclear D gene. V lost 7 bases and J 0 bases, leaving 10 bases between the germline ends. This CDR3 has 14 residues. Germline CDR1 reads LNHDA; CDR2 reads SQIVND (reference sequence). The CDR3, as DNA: TGTGCCAGTACCGGAGCACTCTCTGGAAACACCATATATTTT. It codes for CASTGALSGNTIYF. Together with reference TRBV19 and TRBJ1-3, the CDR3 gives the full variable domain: DGGITQSPKYLFRKEGQNVTLSCEQNLNHDAMYWYRQDPGQGLRLIYYSQIVNDFQKGDIAEGYSVSREKKESFPLTVTSAQKNPTAFYLCASTGALSGNTIYFGEGSWLTVV.

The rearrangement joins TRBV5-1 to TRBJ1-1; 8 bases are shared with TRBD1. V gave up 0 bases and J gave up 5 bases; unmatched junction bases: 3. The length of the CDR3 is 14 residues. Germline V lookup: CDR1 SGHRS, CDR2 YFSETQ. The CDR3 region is CASSLGTGSTEAFF. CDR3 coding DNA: TGCGCCAGCAGCTTGGGGACAGGGTCGACTGAAGCTTTCTTT. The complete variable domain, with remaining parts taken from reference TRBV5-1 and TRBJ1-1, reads KAGVTQTPRYLIKTRGQQVTLSCSPISGHRSVSWYQQTPGQGLQFLFEYFSETQRNKGNFPGRFSGRQFSNSRSEMNVSTLELGDSALYLCASSLGTGSTEAFFGQGTRLTVV.